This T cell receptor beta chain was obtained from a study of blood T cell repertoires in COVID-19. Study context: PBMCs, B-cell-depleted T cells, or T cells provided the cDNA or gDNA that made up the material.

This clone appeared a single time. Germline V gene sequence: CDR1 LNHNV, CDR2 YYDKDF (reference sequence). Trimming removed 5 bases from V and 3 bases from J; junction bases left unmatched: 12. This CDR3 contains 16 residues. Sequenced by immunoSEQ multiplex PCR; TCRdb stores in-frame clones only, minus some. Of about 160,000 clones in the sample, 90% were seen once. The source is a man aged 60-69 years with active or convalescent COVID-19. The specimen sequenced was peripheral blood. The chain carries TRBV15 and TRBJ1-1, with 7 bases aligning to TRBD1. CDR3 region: CATSSAPGQRYTEAFF. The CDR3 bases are TGTGCCACCAGCTCCGCCCCGGGACAGCGTTACACTGAAGCTTTCTTT.